This T cell receptor beta chain was found in a study of cytotoxic CD8 clonotypes in ibrutinib-treated CLL. Study-level points and caveats: With treatment, public clonotypes, which were uncommon, either contracted or remained stable. Baseline clonality exceeded age-matched healthy donors and tracked circulating CD8+ T-cell counts.

Depths of 1 in 200,000 to 1 in 1 million T cells were the sequencing target. Using immunoSEQ multiplex PCR, the repertoire was profiled, and TCRdb retains in-frame clones only, with some absent. Of over 25,000 clones in the sample, 75% to 80% were seen once. On this clone: The antigen is undetermined.

The CDR3 totals 17 residues. The J segment lost 5 bases and the V segment lost 1 base, leaving 9 bases of the junction unmatched. Germline V gene sequence: CDR1 SGHVS, CDR2 FQNEAQ. V is TRBV7-8 and J is TRBJ2-3, with 10 positions matching TRBD2. Sequenced material: PBMCs, taken after 36 months of ibrutinib treatment. The TCR was taken from a human donor with chronic lymphocytic leukemia. This CDR3 is CASSLGGVAGGLDTQYF. The CDR3, as DNA: TGTGCCAGCAGCTTAGGAGGAGTAGCGGGGGGATTAGATACGCAGTATTTT.